This TCR beta chain appears in the sequencing data of a study of Tregs in tolerant kidney transplant recipients. Unstimulated Tregs (CD4+CD25+CD127-) and CD4+CD25- non-Tregs were sorted from PBMCs. Germline-derived CDR1 and CDR2 are GTSNPN and SVGIG (reference sequence). The V end was cut by 2 bases, the J end by 5 bases, with 12 bases between. The CDR3 loop spans 14 amino acids. The repertoire was sequenced with immunoSEQ multiplex PCR; TCRdb's copy has only in-frame clones and lacks some. The repertoire has 50,000 to 85,000 clones, more than 90% of them found once; the top ten carry 11%. Study-wide results and limits: Some patients' samples used different primers over time, so nucleotide sequences weren't comparable.

Worth noting for this clone: Antigen: not known.

The V gene is TRBV30, the J gene TRBJ1-4; perhaps TRBD1 as D (6 bases). The receptor's source is a human donor who received a combined kidney and bone marrow transplant. The specimen comprised CD8+ T cells from blood, sampled before the transplant. The chain's CDR3 is CAWSWSRGNEKLFF. The DNA of the CDR3 is TGTGCCTGGAGTTGGAGCAGGGGAAATGAAAAACTGTTTTTT.